Listed below are T cell receptor beta chains from one sample, sequenced in a study of OX40 agonist ivuxolimab in advanced cancers. The table came from immunoSEQ multiplex PCR; TCRdb's copy has only in-frame clones and leaves some out. In the table there are under 85,000 clones, 91% of which are singletons. Sequencing was performed on CD4+ or CD8+ T cells sorted from blood, taken in a trial of the OX40 agonist ivuxolimab. The receptors come from an adult with an advanced solid tumor such as melanoma, head and neck, liver or kidney cancer. The CDR3 runs from the conserved cysteine through the conserved F or W. D genes are given only for firm matches. Some rows mark clone size as missing; the rest say once, few, many or name a class of expanded clone.

j_call d_call clone_size v_call cdr3_aa cdr3_nt
TRBJ1-4 NA NA TRBV19 CASSENLATNEKLFF TGTGCCAGTAGTGAAAACTTGGCAACTAATGAAAAACTGTTTTTT
TRBJ2-3 NA NA TRBV7-2 CASRSLTYSTDTQYF TGTGCCAGCAGATCGCTAACGTATAGCACAGATACGCAGTATTTT
TRBJ2-2 NA NA TRBV7-9 CASSLRLPRSTGELFF TGTGCCAGCAGCTTAAGACTTCCGAGGAGCACCGGGGAGCTGTTTTTT
TRBJ1-1 NA NA TRBV6-5 CASSYPGGHGEAFF TGTGCCAGCAGTTACCCCGGAGGGCACGGTGAAGCTTTCTTT
TRBJ1-5 NA NA TRBV7-6 CASSLGSGQDNQPQHF TGTGCCAGCAGCTTAGGGTCGGGGCAGGACAATCAGCCCCAGCATTTT
TRBJ1-4 NA NA TRBV28 CASSFRLTLGEKLFF TGTGCCAGCAGCTTCCGGCTTACGCTTGGAGAAAAACTGTTTTTT
TRBJ2-5 NA NA TRBV6-6 CASSYPPQETQYF TGTGCCAGCAGTTACCCCCCCCAAGAGACCCAGTACTTC
TRBJ1-5 TRBD1 once TRBV10-3 CAISESGTGNQPQHF TGTGCCATCAGTGAGTCAGGGACAGGCAATCAGCCCCAGCATTTT
TRBJ1-5 NA NA TRBV5-1 CASSPGDRNQPQHF TGCGCCAGCAGCCCAGGGGACCGCAATCAGCCCCAGCATTTT
TRBJ2-7 TRBD2 NA TRBV9 CASSPGTSGRMRVYEQYF TGTGCCAGCAGCCCCGGGACTAGCGGGAGGATGAGGGTCTACGAGCAGTACTTC
TRBJ2-5 NA once TRBV28 CASRNLSLSPGLNF TGTGCCAGCAGAAATCTCTCTCTTTCTCCGGGACTCAACTTC
TRBJ1-1 NA NA TRBV18 CASSPATGEAFF TGTGCCAGCTCACCAGCGACAGGTGAAGCTTTCTTT
TRBJ2-1 NA NA TRBV9 CASSVALYNEQFF TGTGCCAGCAGCGTAGCGCTCTACAATGAGCAGTTCTTC
TRBJ2-1 NA NA TRBV5-1 CASSLAQGGTYNEQFF TGCGCCAGCAGCTTGGCGCAGGGAGGAACTTACAATGAGCAGTTCTTC
TRBJ2-7 TRBD2 NA TRBV4-1 CASSQDRLAGNYEQYF TGCGCCAGCAGCCAAGATCGGCTAGCGGGAAACTACGAGCAGTACTTC
TRBJ2-2 TRBD1 NA TRBV19 CASRAGTAWAGELFF TGTGCCAGTAGGGCCGGGACAGCGTGGGCCGGGGAGCTGTTTTTT
TRBJ2-7 TRBD2 few TRBV11-2 CASSLFPRIAGLNEQYF TGTGCCAGCAGCTTATTCCCGAGGATAGCGGGGTTGAACGAGCAGTACTTC
TRBJ1-2 TRBD1 once TRBV19 CASSIASDRFSNYGYTF TGTGCCAGTAGTATAGCCTCGGACAGGTTCTCGAACTATGGCTACACCTTC
TRBJ1-5 NA NA TRBV6-5 CASSAVRDNQPQHF TGTGCCAGCAGCGCCGTCAGGGACAATCAGCCCCAGCATTTT
TRBJ2-7 TRBD1 few TRBV5-1 CASSLEPGQGHEQYF TGCGCCAGCAGCTTGGAGCCGGGACAGGGCCACGAGCAGTACTTC
TRBJ1-1 NA NA TRBV6-5 CASSYGPMNTEAFF TGTGCCAGCAGTTACGGTCCAATGAACACTGAAGCTTTCTTT
TRBJ1-3 TRBD1 NA TRBV29-1 CSVGSGGSGNTIYF TGCAGCGTAGGGTCAGGGGGCTCTGGAAACACCATATATTTT
TRBJ2-7 TRBD1 NA TRBV5-5 CASSPPGTGIENYEQYF TGTGCCAGCAGCCCCCCTGGGACAGGGATAGAAAACTACGAGCAGTACTTC
TRBJ1-1 TRBD1 few TRBV7-9 CASRGDRADTEAFF TGTGCCAGCAGGGGAGACAGGGCTGACACTGAAGCTTTCTTT
TRBJ1-2 NA NA TRBV28 CASRLIGYGYTF TGTGCCAGCAGGCTCATCGGTTATGGCTACACCTTC
TRBJ1-5 NA once TRBV18 CASSPTGNQPQHF TGTGCCAGCTCACCAACAGGGAATCAGCCCCAGCATTTT